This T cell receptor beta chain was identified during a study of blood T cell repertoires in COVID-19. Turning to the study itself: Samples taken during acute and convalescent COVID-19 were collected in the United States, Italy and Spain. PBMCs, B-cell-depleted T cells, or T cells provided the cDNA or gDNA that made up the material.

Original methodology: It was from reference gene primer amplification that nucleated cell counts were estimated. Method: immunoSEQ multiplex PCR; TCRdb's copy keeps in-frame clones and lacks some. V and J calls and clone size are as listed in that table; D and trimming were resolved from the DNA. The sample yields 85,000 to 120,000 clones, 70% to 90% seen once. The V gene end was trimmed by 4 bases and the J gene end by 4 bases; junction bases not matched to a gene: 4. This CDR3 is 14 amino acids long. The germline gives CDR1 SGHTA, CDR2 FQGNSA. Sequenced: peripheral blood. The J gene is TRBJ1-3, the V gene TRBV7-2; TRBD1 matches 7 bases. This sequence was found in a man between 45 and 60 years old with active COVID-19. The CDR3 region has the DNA TGTGCCAGCAGCTCCCAGGGGGTGGGAAACACCATATATTTT. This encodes CASSSQGVGNTIYF.